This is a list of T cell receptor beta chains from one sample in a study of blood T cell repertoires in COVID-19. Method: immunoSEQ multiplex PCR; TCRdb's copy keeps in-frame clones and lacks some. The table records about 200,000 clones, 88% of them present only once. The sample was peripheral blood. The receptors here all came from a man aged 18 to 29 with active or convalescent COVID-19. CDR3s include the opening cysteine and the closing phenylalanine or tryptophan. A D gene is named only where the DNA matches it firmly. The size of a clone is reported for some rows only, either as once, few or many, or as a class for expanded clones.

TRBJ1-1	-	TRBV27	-	CASSPGQIMNTEAFF	TGTGCCAGCAGTCCTGGACAGATTATGAACACTGAAGCTTTCTTT
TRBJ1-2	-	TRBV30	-	CAWSPLQVMNYGYTF	TGTGCCTGGAGTCCCCTTCAGGTTATGAACTATGGCTACACCTTC
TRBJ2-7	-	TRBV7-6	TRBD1	CASSPALGTGAHEQYF	TGTGCCAGCAGCCCAGCCCTCGGGACAGGGGCCCACGAGCAGTACTTC
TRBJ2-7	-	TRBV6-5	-	CASSQASVESEQYF	TGTGCCAGCAGCCAGGCGAGTGTAGAGAGCGAGCAGTACTTC
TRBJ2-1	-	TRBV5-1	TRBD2	CASSLISGRNNEQFF	TGCGCCAGCAGCTTGATTAGCGGGAGGAACAATGAGCAGTTCTTC
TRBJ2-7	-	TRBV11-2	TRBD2	CASSLANSGTQYF	TGTGCCAGCAGCTTAGCGAATAGCGGGACGCAGTACTTC
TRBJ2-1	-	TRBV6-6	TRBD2	CASSYSIVTRGNEQFF	TGTGCCAGCAGTTACTCGATCGTTACGCGGGGGAATGAGCAGTTCTTC
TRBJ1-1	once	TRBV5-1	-	CASKALLNTEAFF	TGCGCCAGCAAAGCCCTCTTGAACACTGAAGCTTTCTTT
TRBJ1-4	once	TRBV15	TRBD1	CATSTGTENEKLFF	TGTGCCACCAGCACAGGGACAGAGAATGAAAAACTGTTTTTT
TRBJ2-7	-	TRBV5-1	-	CASSLIGQTYEQYF	TGCGCCAGCAGCTTGATAGGACAGACCTACGAGCAGTACTTC
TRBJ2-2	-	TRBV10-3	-	CAISSSNTGELFF	TGTGCCATCAGCTCTAGCAACACCGGGGAGCTGTTTTTT
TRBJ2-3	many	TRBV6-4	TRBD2	CASSGGLAGDTQYF	TGTGCCAGCAGTGGGGGACTAGCGGGAGATACGCAGTATTTT
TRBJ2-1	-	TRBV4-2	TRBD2	CASSQEHRSGRVNEQFF	TGTGCCAGCAGCCAAGAACACCGGAGCGGGAGGGTCAATGAGCAGTTCTTC
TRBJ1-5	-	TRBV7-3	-	CASSLKTGRVYQPQHF	TGTGCCAGCAGCTTAAAAACGGGCAGGGTCTATCAGCCCCAGCATTTT
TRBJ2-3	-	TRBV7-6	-	CASSLESLAAAIDTQYF	TGTGCCAGCAGCTTAGAATCGTTGGCTGCGGCCATCGATACGCAGTATTTT
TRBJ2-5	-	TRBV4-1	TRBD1	CASSHTDRDQETQYF	TGCGCCAGCAGTCATACCGACAGGGACCAAGAGACCCAGTACTTC
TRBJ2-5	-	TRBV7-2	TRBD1	CASSSTGGFETQYF	TGTGCCAGCAGCTCTACAGGGGGCTTTGAGACCCAGTACTTC
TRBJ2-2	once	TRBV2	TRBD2	CASSEVAGVTGELFF	TGTGCCAGCAGTGAGGTAGCGGGGGTTACCGGGGAGCTGTTTTTT
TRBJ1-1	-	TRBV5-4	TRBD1	CASSGKQGAEFTEAFF	TGTGCCAGCAGCGGAAAACAGGGGGCAGAGTTCACTGAAGCTTTCTTT
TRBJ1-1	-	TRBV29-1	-	CSVDRVGTNTEAFF	TGCAGCGTTGACAGGGTAGGGACAAACACTGAAGCTTTCTTT
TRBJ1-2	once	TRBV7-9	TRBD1	CASSLGQGSSGYTF	TGTGCCAGCAGCTTGGGACAGGGTTCGTCCGGCTACACCTTC
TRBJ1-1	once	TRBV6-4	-	CASSEDMNTEAFF	TGTGCCAGCAGTGAAGACATGAACACTGAAGCTTTCTTT
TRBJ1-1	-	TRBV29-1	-	CSVEPGDAGTEAFF	TGCAGCGTTGAACCCGGGGATGCGGGTACTGAAGCTTTCTTT
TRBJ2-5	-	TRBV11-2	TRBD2	CASSLGPPGLEQETQYF	TGTGCCAGCAGCTTAGGGCCCCCGGGACTAGAGCAAGAGACCCAGTACTTC
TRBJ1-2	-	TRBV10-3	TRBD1	CATTSGQGEGKDGYTF	TGTGCCACCACATCGGGACAGGGGGAAGGGAAGGATGGCTACACCTTC
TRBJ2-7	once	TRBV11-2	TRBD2	CASSSTSGNLVEQYF	TGTGCCAGCAGCTCGACTAGCGGGAACCTAGTCGAGCAGTACTTC